Listed below are T cell receptor beta chains from one sample, sequenced in a study of T cell responses to AZD1222 COVID-19 vaccine. Profiled with immunoSEQ multiplex PCR; TCRdb holds only in-frame clones, not every one. The table shows about 99,000 clones, with approximately 88% occurring only once. The starting material was peripheral blood, obtained on day 0 of AZD1222 vaccination. The receptors derive from an adult in good health. The conserved cysteine and the conserved F or W are not part of the CDR3 here. Rows give clone size only sometimes, using once, few, many, or a class for an expanded clone.

clone_size v_call cdr3_aa
few TRBV14 ASSQDVRTLYEQY
- TRBV9 ASSVGPPAYEQY
- TRBV15 ATSRAGEGTEAF
- TRBV4-3 ASSQEPSGANVLT
- TRBV7-6 ASSPDTNYGYT
- TRBV10-3 AISANPGQGNYGYT
- TRBV10-2 ASSEFWGMINEQF
- TRBV6-6 ASSRSGGQTLGEKLF
- TRBV27 ASRETGAASYEQY
few TRBV18 ASSPPLDRGLGIQY
few TRBV19 ASLRGPNYGYT
- TRBV7-9 ASRGGANQPQH
- TRBV27 ASSLRVTYEQY
- TRBV29-1 SVESSGGITEAF
once TRBV7-2 ASTLSSGNSPLH
- TRBV28 ASSLAGTGNTIY
once TRBV5-4 ASSLPGTYYEQY
once TRBV6-5 ASSYSTLRELF
- TRBV7-2 ASSLVPGTSYNEQF
- TRBV19 ASTVTGNTEAF
- TRBV29-1 SVGEKYEQY
once TRBV2 ASPRPRGRSGYT
- TRBV7-7 ASSLGTSRVTDTQY
- TRBV9 ASSVAQGANSPLH
- TRBV3-1/TRBV3-2 ASSQRGLRTEAF
- TRBV24-1 ATSDNGNSITEAF